Each of the 24 T cell receptor beta chains below was sequenced from the same sample in a study of blood T cell repertoires in COVID-19. The repertoire was sequenced with immunoSEQ multiplex PCR; TCRdb's copy has only in-frame clones and lacks some. The sample lists more than 95,000 clones, under 90% occurring once. The sample was peripheral blood. The receptors shown here come from a man at least 80 years old with acute or convalescent COVID-19.

The chain uses TRBV14 and TRBJ1-1, with D possibly TRBD1 on 5 matching bases. This CDR3 region has 16 residues. V was cut by 0 bases and J by 3 bases, with 14 bases left in between. The germline V gene has CDR1 SGHDN and CDR2 FVKESK. Written as DNA, the CDR3 is TGTGCCAGCAGCCAAGATAGGGGTGAGATTCACACTGAAGCTTTCTTT. Translating it yields CASSQDRGEIHTEAFF.

The J gene is TRBJ2-7, the V gene TRBV18, with 7 positions matching TRBD1. CDR1 is KGHSH, CDR2 LQKENI, per germline. Losses at the gene ends were 2 bases for V and 3 bases for J; bases not matched to a gene: 4. The CDR3 runs 14 residues. CDR3 residues: CASSPGGQFYEQYF. CDR3 nucleotide sequence: TGTGCCAGCTCACCAGGGGGACAGTTCTACGAGCAGTACTTC.

The chain is built from TRBV29-1 and TRBJ2-6; 9 bases are a match to TRBD1. The CDR3 is made up of 17 amino acids. V gave up 0 bases and J gave up 0 bases; unmatched junction bases: 3. The V gene's germline CDR1 is SQVTM and CDR2 ANQGSEA. CDR3 loop: CSVEDRGQGSGANVLTF. The CDR3 nucleotides are TGCAGCGTTGAAGATCGGGGACAGGGCTCTGGGGCCAACGTCCTGACTTTC.

This clone appeared once. The chain uses TRBV7-9 and TRBJ2-5, with 7 nucleotides matching TRBD1. CDR1 is SEHNR, CDR2 FQNEAQ, per germline (reference sequence). This CDR3 has 13 residues. V lost 7 bases to trimming and J lost 4 bases; unmatched junction nucleotides: 6. CDR3 amino acids: CASTWTGGETQYF. CDR3 nucleotides: TGTGCCAGCACCTGGACAGGCGGAGAGACCCAGTACTTC.

Note on this clone: At one end, the junction sequence differs from germline, possibly due to a read error. V usage is TRBV6-2 or TRBV6-3 and J usage is TRBJ1-5; TRBD1 matches 9 bases. Germline V CDR1 and CDR2: MNHEY, SVGEGT. The CDR3 loop spans 16 amino acids. DNA for the CDR3: TGTGCCAGCACTTACACCGGGACAGGGATCGGTCAGCCCCAGCATTTT. Residues: CASTYTGTGIGQPQHF.

The CDR3 sequence is CASSLAVGGPNTEAFF. CDR3 DNA sequence: TGCGCCAGCAGCTTGGCCGTCGGGGGGCCGAACACTGAAGCTTTCTTT. The rearrangement uses TRBV5-1 and TRBJ1-1, with D possibly being TRBD1 (6 bases). V lost 0 bases and J lost 1, with 13 bases in between. Germline CDR1 and CDR2: SGHRS and YFSETQ. The CDR3 has 16 residues.

In this sample, this clone turned up a few times. The gene calls are TRBV7-2 and TRBJ1-2; 9 bases are shared with TRBD1. Germline V CDR1 and CDR2: SGHTA, FQGNSA. After removal of 3 bases from V and 0 bases from J, the junction contained 5 bases not matched to a gene. This CDR3 region has 16 residues. As DNA, the CDR3 is TGTGCCAGCAGCTTGGACAGGGGTATACCTAACTATGGCTACACCTTC. Translating gives CASSLDRGIPNYGYTF.

V gene TRBV5-1 combines with J gene TRBJ2-7, with 9 bases that match TRBD1. The V and J ends lost 3 bases and 0 bases, in that order; junction bases with no gene match: 4. Germline V gene sequence: CDR1 SGHRS, CDR2 YFSETQ. The length of the CDR3 is 15 residues. CDR3: CASSSGTGISYEQYF. The CDR3 DNA sequence: TGCGCCAGCAGCTCCGGGACAGGGATCTCCTACGAGCAGTACTTC.

This rearrangement joins TRBV5-1 to TRBJ2-7; TRBD1 might be the D (6 bases). From germline, CDR1 is SGHRS and CDR2 YFSETQ. CDR3 length equals 13 residues. V lost 4 bases and J 0 bases, leaving 8 bases between the germline ends. CDR3 sequence (DNA): TGCGCCAGCAGCGGGGACAACTCCTACGAGCAGTACTTC. It is translated as CASSGDNSYEQYF.

This chain links TRBV2 with TRBJ1-5; a weak D match, TRBD1 (5 bases). The CDR3 runs 13 residues. Germline V gene sequence: CDR1 SNHLY, CDR2 FYNNEI. Trimming shortened V by 3 bases and J by 7 bases, and 10 bases separated the two germline ends. Written as DNA, the CDR3 is TGTGCCAGCAGTGAGTCCGGGGGGCAGCCCCAGCATTTT. Its translation: CASSESGGQPQHF.

The V gene is TRBV5-5, the J gene TRBJ2-2; no reliable D call. The CDR3 length is 15 residues. Germline lookup yields CDR1 SGHKS and CDR2 YYEKEE (reference sequence). The V and J ends lost 0 bases and 0 bases respectively, with 6 bases between them. The CDR3 region is CASSLALTNTGELFF. In nucleotides, the CDR3 is TGTGCCAGCAGCTTGGCCTTAACGAACACCGGGGAGCTGTTTTTT.

Comments on this clone: Other DNA sequences in the sample encode the same CDR3. The rearrangement uses TRBV18 and TRBJ2-5; D is unclear. The V end lost 1 base, the J end lost 2 bases, and 5 bases lay between the germline ends. The CDR3 runs 13 residues. CDR1 is KGHSH, CDR2 LQKENI, per germline. CDR3 nucleotide sequence: TGTGCCAGCTCACCACTTCAGCAAGAGACCCAGTACTTC. Translating it yields CASSPLQQETQYF.

This chain connects TRBV5-6 to TRBJ2-7, with TRBD1 identical over 8 bases. V lost 5 bases and J lost 2; bases outside the gene matches: 12. Germline V gene sequence: CDR1 SGHDT, CDR2 YYEEEE. This CDR3 spans 16 amino acids. CDR3 sequence (DNA): TGTGCCAGCAGAGCGTCCGGGACAGGAAGGCCCTACGAGCAGTACTTC. Translation gives CASRASGTGRPYEQYF. The variable domain in full, completed from reference TRBV5-6 and TRBJ2-7, reads DAGVTQSPTHLIKTRGQQVTLRCSPKSGHDTVSWYQQALGQGPQFIFQYYEEEERQRGNFPDRFSGHQFPNYSSELNVNALLLGDSALYLCASRASGTGRPYEQYFGPGTRLTVT.

This chain joins TRBV5-1 and TRBJ1-6; 7 bases match TRBD1. Germline V gives CDR1 SGHRS, CDR2 YFSETQ. Trimming cost V 2 bases and J 7 bases; bases outside gene matches: 3. The CDR3 totals 14 residues. The CDR3 DNA reads as TGCGCCAGCAGCTTACAGGGGATGAATTCACCCCTCCACTTT. The encoded protein is CASSLQGMNSPLHF.

The chain links TRBV10-3 to TRBJ1-4; the D is unclear. Germline lookup yields CDR1 ENHRY and CDR2 SYGVKD. The CDR3 has 12 residues. Between the trimmed V and J ends, which lost 0 bases and 8 bases, there was a span of 4 bases. The CDR3 loop reads CAISESREKLFF. The DNA for the CDR3 is TGTGCCATCAGTGAGTCGAGGGAAAAACTGTTTTTT.

V gene TRBV5-1 combines with J gene TRBJ2-1; 9 bases map to TRBD2. The CDR3 covers 15 residues. Germline CDR1 is SGHRS and CDR2 is YFSETQ. V gave up 3 bases and J gave up 4 bases; unmatched junction bases: 5. As DNA, the CDR3 is TGCGCCAGCAGCTATACTAGCGGGTCATACAATGAGCAGTTCTTC. Encoded protein: CASSYTSGSYNEQFF.

The J gene is TRBJ1-4, the V gene TRBV7-9; D may be TRBD1 (5 bases). Trimming pared 5 bases from V and 6 bases from J, leaving 16 bases between. CDR1 is SEHNR, CDR2 FQNEAQ, per germline (reference sequence). The CDR3 runs to 15 residues. The CDR3 region is CASSLRRRGDEKLFF. CDR3 nucleotide sequence: TGTGCCAGCAGCCTTCGGAGGAGGGGAGATGAAAAACTGTTTTTT.

The rearrangement links TRBV28 to TRBJ2-3; weak D call: TRBD2 (6 bases). The CDR3 sequence is 14 residues long. In germline, CDR1 is MDHEN, CDR2 SYDVKM. V was clipped by 4 bases and J by 4 bases, with 12 bases between them. CDR3 residues: CASSSPTGADTQYF. For the CDR3, the DNA is TGTGCCAGCAGTTCCCCGACGGGGGCAGATACGCAGTATTTT.

This clone was seen just once. V usage is TRBV28 and J usage is TRBJ2-3; 7 bases agree with TRBD1. V lost 7 bases, J lost 2 bases, and 6 bases stayed unmatched. There are 14 residues in the CDR3. Germline CDR1 is MDHEN and CDR2 is SYDVKM. The CDR3 loop reads CASKLTGTTDTQYF. CDR3 in DNA: TGTGCCAGCAAATTGACAGGGACCACAGATACGCAGTATTTT.

This chain joins TRBV6-5 and TRBJ1-1, with 7 bases that match TRBD1. From germline, CDR1 is MNHEY and CDR2 SVGAGI. The CDR3 spans 15 residues. The junction had 4 bases not matched to a gene; V was cut back by 2 bases and J by 1 base. CDR3 loop: CASSYQGGENTEAFF. CDR3 DNA sequence: TGTGCCAGCAGTTACCAAGGGGGCGAGAACACTGAAGCTTTCTTT.

The rearrangement joins TRBV6-6 to TRBJ2-7; 7 bases are shared with TRBD1. V was pared by 6 bases and J by 0 bases, with 8 bases of the junction left unmatched. This CDR3 has 15 amino acids. Germline values: CDR1 MNHNY, CDR2 SVGAGI (reference sequence). This CDR3 is CASSRTGDSSYEQYF. The DNA of the CDR3 is TGTGCCAGCAGCCGGACAGGCGATAGCTCCTACGAGCAGTACTTC.

This clone appeared a few times. The V gene is TRBV7-2, the J gene TRBJ2-7; maybe TRBD2 (6 bases). V lost 6 bases to trimming and J lost 2 bases, with 14 bases between them. CDR1 and CDR2 from the germline V gene are SGHTA and FQGNSA. The CDR3 has 14 residues. The CDR3 loop is CASSPGTEAYEQYF. The CDR3 DNA sequence: TGTGCCAGCAGTCCCGGGACTGAAGCCTACGAGCAGTACTTC.

The J gene is TRBJ2-1, the V gene TRBV5-4, with TRBD2 identical over 15 bases. The V gene's germline CDR1 is SGHNT and CDR2 YYREEE (reference sequence). The CDR3 spans 15 residues. J lost 9 bases, V lost 1 base, and 2 bases had no gene match. The CDR3 coding sequence is TGTGCCAGCAGCTTGCCGGGACTAGCGGGAGGTGAGCAGTTCTTC. Amino acids: CASSLPGLAGGEQFF.

This sequence joins TRBV24-1 and TRBJ2-3; a weak D match, TRBD2 (5 bases). The CDR3 sequence is 15 residues long. Germline V gives CDR1 KGHDR, CDR2 SFDVKD. V lost 0 bases, J lost 1 base, and 7 bases lay in between. The CDR3 DNA sequence: TGTGCCACCAGTGATTTGCGGGGAGGCACAGATACGCAGTATTTT. Its translation: CATSDLRGGTDTQYF.